The 7 T cell receptor beta chains in this list originate from one sample, sequenced in a study of blood T cell repertoires in COVID-19. Some clones are missing from TCRdb's copy, which holds only in-frame ones; the method was immunoSEQ multiplex PCR. The sample lists roughly 200,000 clones; more than 70% were seen once. The sequencing sample was made of peripheral blood. These receptors were taken from a person aged 65 to 79 with COVID-19, enrolled during active disease.

The chain joins TRBV29-1 to TRBJ2-3; D ambiguous. The length of the CDR3 is 15 residues. Germline-derived CDR1 and CDR2 are SQVTM and ANQGSEA. V lost 1 base and J 1 base, leaving 12 bases between the germline ends. The CDR3 loop is CSVEAGGTRTDTQYF. The CDR3 DNA reads as TGCAGCGTTGAAGCTGGCGGCACCCGCACAGATACGCAGTATTTT.

With respect to this clone: This CDR3 is also generated by other DNA sequences in the sample. This chain uses TRBV7-9 with TRBJ2-5, with 7 bases fitting TRBD1. The CDR3 runs 15 residues. The germline V gene has CDR1 SEHNR and CDR2 FQNEAQ (reference sequence). With V trimmed by 3 bases and J by 2 bases, 6 bases remained unmatched. CDR3 sequence reads: CASSFRQGRQETQYF. The DNA for the CDR3 is TGTGCCAGCAGCTTTAGACAGGGCCGGCAAGAGACCCAGTACTTC.

This clone was observed a handful of times. V is TRBV7-2 and J is TRBJ1-2, with TRBD1 matching over 9 bases. Germline V lookup: CDR1 SGHTA, CDR2 FQGNSA. The CDR3 loop spans 15 amino acids. J gave up 0 bases and V 3 bases, and 2 bases lay outside the gene matches. CDR3: CASSLTGGANYGYTF. The CDR3, as DNA: TGTGCCAGCAGCTTGACAGGGGGAGCTAACTATGGCTACACCTTC. The full variable domain, completed using reference TRBV7-2 and TRBJ1-2, is GAGVSQSPSNKVTEKGKDVELRCDPISGHTALYWYRQSLGQGLEFLIYFQGNSAPDKSGLPSDRFSAERTGGSVSTLTIQRTQQEDSAVYLCASSLTGGANYGYTFGSGTRLTVV.

Worth noting for this clone: Given a much more abundant clone one base away, this may be a read error. The chain employs TRBV21-1 and TRBJ2-7; the table's D call, TRBD2, has no DNA check behind it. TRBV21-1 is described as a pseudogene. There are 16 residues in the CDR3. The CDR3 is CASNKEGSEPSYEQYF. The CDR3 DNA follows: TGTGCCAGCAACAAAGAGGGTAGCGAGCCTTCCTACGAGCAGTACTTC.

The chain combines TRBV12-5 with TRBJ2-5, with 13 bases fitting TRBD2. Germline CDR1 and CDR2: LGHNT and FRNRAP. J gave up 1 base and V 5 bases, and 4 bases lay outside the gene matches. The CDR3 has 16 residues. CDR3 residues: CASGDGLAGAQETQYF. CDR3 in DNA: TGTGCTAGTGGTGATGGACTAGCGGGGGCCCAAGAGACCCAGTACTTC.

The CDR3 DNA is TGTGCCAGCAGTTTGCCCCTCGGACAGACAAAACTGTTTTTT. Residues: CASSLPLGQTKLFF. The chain has TRBV28 and TRBJ1-4, with D maybe TRBD1 (6 bases). Trimming took off 3 bases at V and 10 bases at J, with 15 bases between the two ends. This CDR3 is built from 14 residues. CDR1 MDHEN and CDR2 SYDVKM come from the germline V gene.

V and J are TRBV4-1 and TRBJ1-4, with TRBD1 matching over 7 bases. The germline V gene encodes CDR1 MGHRA and CDR2 YSYEKL. The length of the CDR3 is 16 residues. V trimming: 1 base; J trimming: 11 bases; junction bases outside the gene matches: 13. CDR3 loop: CASSQGTGGLTGKLFF. The CDR3 DNA sequence: TGCGCCAGCAGCCAAGGGACAGGAGGGCTTACTGGGAAACTGTTTTTT.